This T cell receptor beta chain emerged from a study of CD8+ T cells in alopecia areata. Turning to the study itself: Treatment of the treated patients consisted of oral tofacitinib, 5 to 10 mg twice daily.

This clone was counted a few times. V dropped 4 bases and J dropped 5 bases, with 7 bases sitting between them. Per the germline V gene, CDR1 is ENHRY and CDR2 is SYGVKD. CDR3 size: 12 residues. Documented treatment: oral pan-JAK inhibitor, 5-10 mg twice daily. The investigators collected lesional scalp punch biopsies and peripheral blood from alopecia areata patients. cDNA reverse transcribed from extracted RNA served as the sequencing template. The protocol was immunoSEQ multiplex PCR, while the TCRdb copy is restricted to in-frame clones and leaves out a portion. The repertoire holds 150,000 to 200,000 clones, around 58% seen once, with around 13% in the top ten.

Material: CD8+ T cells sorted from blood, obtained at week 24, from a patient treated with tofacitinib. This clonotype was obtained from a human donor with alopecia areata. The J gene is TRBJ2-3, the V gene TRBV10-3; tentative D call: TRBD2 (6 bases). This CDR3 reads CAISGRGDTQYF. CDR3 nucleotide sequence: TGTGCCATCAGTGGGAGGGGAGATACGCAGTATTTT.